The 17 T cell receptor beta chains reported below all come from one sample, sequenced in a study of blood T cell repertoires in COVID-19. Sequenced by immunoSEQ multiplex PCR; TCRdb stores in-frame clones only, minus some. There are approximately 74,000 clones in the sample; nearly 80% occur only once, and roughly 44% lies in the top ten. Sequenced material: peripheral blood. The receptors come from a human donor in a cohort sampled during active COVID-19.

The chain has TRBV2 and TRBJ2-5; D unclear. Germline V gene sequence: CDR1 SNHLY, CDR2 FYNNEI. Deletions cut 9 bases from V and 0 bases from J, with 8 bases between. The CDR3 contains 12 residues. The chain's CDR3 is CASRLNQETQYF. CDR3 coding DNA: TGTGCCAGTCGACTCAACCAAGAGACCCAGTACTTC.

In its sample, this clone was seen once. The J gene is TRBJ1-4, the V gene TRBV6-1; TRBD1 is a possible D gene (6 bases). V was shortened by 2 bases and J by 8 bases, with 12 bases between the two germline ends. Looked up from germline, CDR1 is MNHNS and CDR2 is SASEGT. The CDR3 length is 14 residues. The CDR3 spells CASSEWGGSEKLFF. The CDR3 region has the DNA TGTGCCAGCAGTGAATGGGGGGGCTCGGAAAAACTGTTTTTT.

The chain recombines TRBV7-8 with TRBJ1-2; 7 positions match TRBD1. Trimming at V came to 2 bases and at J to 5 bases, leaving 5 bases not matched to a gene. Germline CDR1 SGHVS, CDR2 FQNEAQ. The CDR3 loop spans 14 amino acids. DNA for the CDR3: TGTGCCAGCAGCTTACAGGGGGTTGTGTATGGCTACACCTTC. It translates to CASSLQGVVYGYTF.

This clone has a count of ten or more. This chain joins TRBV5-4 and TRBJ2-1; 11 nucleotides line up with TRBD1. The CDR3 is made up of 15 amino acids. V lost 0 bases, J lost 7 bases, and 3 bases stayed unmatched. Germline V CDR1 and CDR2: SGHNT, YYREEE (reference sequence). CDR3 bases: TGTGCCAGCAGCTTGGGGACAGGGGGCACAAATGAGCAGTTCTTC. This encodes CASSLGTGGTNEQFF.

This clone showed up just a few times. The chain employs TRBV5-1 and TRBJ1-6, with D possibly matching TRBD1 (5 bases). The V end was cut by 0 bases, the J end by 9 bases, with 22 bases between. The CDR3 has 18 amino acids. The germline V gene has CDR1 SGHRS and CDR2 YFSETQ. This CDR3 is CASSLDPEQGPLVSPLHF. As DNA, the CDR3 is TGCGCCAGCAGCTTGGATCCCGAGCAGGGCCCCCTTGTTTCACCCCTCCACTTT.

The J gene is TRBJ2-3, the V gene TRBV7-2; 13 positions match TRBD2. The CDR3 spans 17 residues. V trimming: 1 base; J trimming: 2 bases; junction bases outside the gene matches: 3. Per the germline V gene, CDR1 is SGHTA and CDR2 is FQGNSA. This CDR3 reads CASSLGLAGGPTDTQYF. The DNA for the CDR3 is TGTGCCAGCAGCTTAGGACTAGCGGGGGGCCCCACAGATACGCAGTATTTT. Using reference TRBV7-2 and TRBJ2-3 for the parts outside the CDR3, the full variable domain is GAGVSQSPSNKVTEKGKDVELRCDPISGHTALYWYRQSLGQGLEFLIYFQGNSAPDKSGLPSDRFSAERTGGSVSTLTIQRTQQEDSAVYLCASSLGLAGGPTDTQYFGPGTRLTVL.

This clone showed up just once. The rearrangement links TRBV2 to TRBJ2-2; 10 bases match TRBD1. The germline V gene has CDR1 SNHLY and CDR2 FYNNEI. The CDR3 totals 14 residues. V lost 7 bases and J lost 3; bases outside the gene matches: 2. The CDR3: CASTGQGDTGELFF. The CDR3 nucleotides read TGTGCCAGCACCGGACAGGGGGACACCGGGGAGCTGTTTTTT.

DNA of the CDR3: TGTGCCAGCAGCTTTGCGGGTCTGAACACTGAAGCTTTCTTT. It yields the protein CASSFAGLNTEAFF. This sequence joins TRBV11-2 and TRBJ1-1; no firm D call. This CDR3 region has 14 residues. Trimming took 3 bases from V and 0 from J, leaving 8 bases between them. The germline CDR1 and CDR2 sequences are SGHAT and FQNNGV.

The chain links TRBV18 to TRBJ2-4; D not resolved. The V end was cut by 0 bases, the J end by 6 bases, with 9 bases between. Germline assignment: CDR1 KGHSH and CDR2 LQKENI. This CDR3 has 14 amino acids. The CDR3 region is CASSPPQLINIQYF. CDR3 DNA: TGTGCCAGCTCACCACCTCAGTTAATAAACATTCAGTACTTC.

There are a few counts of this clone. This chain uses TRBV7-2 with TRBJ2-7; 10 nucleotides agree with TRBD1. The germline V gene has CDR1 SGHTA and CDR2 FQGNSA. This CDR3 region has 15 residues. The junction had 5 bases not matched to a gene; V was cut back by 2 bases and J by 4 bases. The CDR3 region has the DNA TGTGCCAGCAGCTTATTGACAGGGGGCCTATACGAGCAGTACTTC. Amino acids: CASSLLTGGLYEQYF.

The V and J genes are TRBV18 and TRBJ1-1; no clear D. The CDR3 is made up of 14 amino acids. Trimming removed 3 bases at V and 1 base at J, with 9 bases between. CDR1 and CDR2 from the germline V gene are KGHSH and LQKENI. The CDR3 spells CASSPNRENTEAFF. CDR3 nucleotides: TGTGCCAGCTCACCTAACCGGGAGAACACTGAAGCTTTCTTT.

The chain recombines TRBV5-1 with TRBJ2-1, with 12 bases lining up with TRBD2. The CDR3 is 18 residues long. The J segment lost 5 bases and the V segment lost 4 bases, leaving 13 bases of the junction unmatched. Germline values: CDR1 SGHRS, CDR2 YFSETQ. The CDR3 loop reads CASSMTSGGPSRHNEQFF. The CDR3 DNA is TGCGCCAGCAGCATGACTAGCGGGGGCCCCTCAAGACACAATGAGCAGTTCTTC.

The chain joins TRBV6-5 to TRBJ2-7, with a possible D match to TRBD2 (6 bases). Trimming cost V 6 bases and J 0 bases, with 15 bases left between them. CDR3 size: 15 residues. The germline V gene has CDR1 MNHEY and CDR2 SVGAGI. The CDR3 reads CASSGGTSTSYEQYF. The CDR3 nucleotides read TGTGCCAGCAGCGGAGGGACCTCCACCTCCTACGAGCAGTACTTC.

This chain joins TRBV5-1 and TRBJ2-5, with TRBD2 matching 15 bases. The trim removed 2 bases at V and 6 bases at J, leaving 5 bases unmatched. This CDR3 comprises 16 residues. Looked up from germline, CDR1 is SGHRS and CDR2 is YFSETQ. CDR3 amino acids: CASSFRTSGGAKTQYF. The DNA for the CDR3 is TGCGCCAGCAGCTTTCGGACTAGCGGGGGGGCGAAGACCCAGTACTTC. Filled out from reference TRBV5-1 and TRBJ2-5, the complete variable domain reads KAGVTQTPRYLIKTRGQQVTLSCSPISGHRSVSWYQQTPGQGLQFLFEYFSETQRNKGNFPGRFSGRQFSNSRSEMNVSTLELGDSALYLCASSFRTSGGAKTQYFGPGTRLLVL.

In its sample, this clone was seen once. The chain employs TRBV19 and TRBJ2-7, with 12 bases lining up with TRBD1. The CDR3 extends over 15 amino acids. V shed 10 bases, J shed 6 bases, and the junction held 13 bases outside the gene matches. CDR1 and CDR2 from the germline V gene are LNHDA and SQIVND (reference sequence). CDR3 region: CATTQRDRGPREQYF. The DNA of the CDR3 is TGTGCCACCACCCAGCGGGACAGGGGGCCCCGCGAGCAGTACTTC.

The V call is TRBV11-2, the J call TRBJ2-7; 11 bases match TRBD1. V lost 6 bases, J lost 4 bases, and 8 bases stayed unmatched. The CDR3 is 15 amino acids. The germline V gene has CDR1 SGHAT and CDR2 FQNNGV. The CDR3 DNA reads TGTGCCAGCAGATCCTGGGACAGGGGGATGTACGAGCAGTACTTC. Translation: CASRSWDRGMYEQYF.

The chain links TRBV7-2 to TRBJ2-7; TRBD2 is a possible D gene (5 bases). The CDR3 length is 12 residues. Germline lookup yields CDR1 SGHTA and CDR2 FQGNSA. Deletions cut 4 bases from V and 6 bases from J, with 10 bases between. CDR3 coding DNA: TGTGCCAGCAGCTCGGATAGCGCCGAGCAGTACTTC. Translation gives CASSSDSAEQYF.